This T cell receptor (beta chain) was sequenced for a study of blood T cells in healthy people across ages. Per germline, CDR1 MDHEN and CDR2 SYDVKM. CDR3 length: 13 amino acids. V shed 6 bases and J 4 bases; nucleotides not matched to a gene: 2. A second PCR, run for about 7 to 11 cycles, used a sample-barcoded 5' primer plus a J-beta primer mix. TCRdb reprocessed the 5' RACE reads via MiXCR and lists one record per CDR3 protein. The sample gives about 570,000 distinct CDR3 sequences, roughly 29% of which show up once; about 18% is in the top ten. Sequencing was carried out using blood. V gene TRBV28 combines with J gene TRBJ1-4; 7 nucleotides align to TRBD1. The receptor was derived from a woman aged 70-85 years in good health. CDR3 DNA sequence: TGTGCCAGCAGGGGACAGATTAATGAAAAACTGTTTTTT. Amino acid sequence: CASRGQINEKLFF.